A selection of T cell receptor beta chains follows, all from one sample in a study of shared clonotypes between healthy human individuals. Clones were sequenced by immunoSEQ multiplex PCR, and TCRdb holds only the in-frame ones, with some missing. This table holds about 480,000 clones, approximately 79% found once. The sequencing sample was made of PBMCs. The receptors stem from a woman in her 40s in good health. Some clones in this sample may be carry-over from other donors' samples. Each CDR3 is given with its conserved first and last residue. D genes are given only for firm matches. Clone size is given for some rows only: seen once, a few or many times, or a class if the clone is expanded.

TGTGCCAGCTCACTAGGGGCGGACCCCTCTTACGAGCAGTACTTC	CASSLGADPSYEQYF	TRBV18	few	TRBJ2-7	15	-
TGTGCCAGCAGCATCGACAGGGGCAATCAGCCCCAGCATTTT	CASSIDRGNQPQHF	TRBV11-2	-	TRBJ1-5	14	TRBD1
TGTGCCAGCTCACCATTCTTGGTGAACATCCAAGAAGAGCAGTACTTC	CASSPFLVNIQEEQYF	TRBV18	-	TRBJ2-5	16	-
TGTGCCAGCAGCTTTGGGGCAACGAACACCGGGGAGCTGTTTTTT	CASSFGATNTGELFF	TRBV7-9	-	TRBJ2-2	15	-
TGTGCCAGCAGCTTAAGTGTACAGGGCTACGAGCAGTACTTC	CASSLSVQGYEQYF	TRBV7-8	-	TRBJ2-7	14	-
TGTGCCAGCAGCTTAGCGCGCTCTGGGGCCAACGTCCTGACTTTC	CASSLARSGANVLTF	TRBV7-8	few	TRBJ2-6	15	-
TGTGCCAGCACCCCGGGTGGGGTGGGGAACACTGAAGCTTTCTTT	CASTPGGVGNTEAFF	TRBV7-9	-	TRBJ1-1	15	-
TGTGCCAGCAGCTTATTGGCTTTGGGCTCCTACAATGAGCAGTTCTTC	CASSLLALGSYNEQFF	TRBV7-9	-	TRBJ2-1	16	-
TGCGCCAGCAGTGAGCCAGCAGATACGCAGTATTTT	CASSEPADTQYF	TRBV5-1	-	TRBJ2-3	12	-
TGTGCCAGCAGCTCTGACCGCAGCACCATATATTTT	CASSSDRSTIYF	TRBV28	-	TRBJ1-3	12	-
TGTGCCAGCAGTCCGGGTCCGGGACAGTGGGAAGAGACCCAGTACTTC	CASSPGPGQWEETQYF	TRBV28	-	TRBJ2-5	16	TRBD1
TGTGCCAGAAGCTTCGATCGACTAGCGGGTGGGTACTTCACCTACGAGCAGTACTTC	CARSFDRLAGGYFTYEQYF	TRBV5-3	-	TRBJ2-7	19	TRBD2
TGTGCCAGCAGTATCCGTGGCAGCCCGATGAACACTGAAGCTTTCTTT	CASSIRGSPMNTEAFF	TRBV27	-	TRBJ1-1	16	-
TGCGCCAGCAGCGCCGGGCCCAGCTCTACTGAAGCTTTCTTT	CASSAGPSSTEAFF	TRBV5-1	-	TRBJ1-1	14	-
TGTGCCAGTAGTATAGACAGGGCGATGAACACTGAAGCTTTCTTT	CASSIDRAMNTEAFF	TRBV19	once	TRBJ1-1	15	-
TGTGCCAGCTCACCCGCTCGGACTGGCGAGCAGTACTTC	CASSPARTGEQYF	TRBV18	many	TRBJ2-7	13	-
TGTGCCAGCAGCTCCGGACAGGGGGTTAGCATCACAGATACGCAGTATTTT	CASSSGQGVSITDTQYF	TRBV11-3	-	TRBJ2-3	17	TRBD1
TGTGCCAGCTCTCTTTCCGGGACAGGGAGAGGGAGCACTGAAGCTTTCTTT	CASSLSGTGRGSTEAFF	TRBV18	-	TRBJ1-1	17	TRBD1
TGTGCCAGCAGTGAAGTCCAGGAGCAGTTCTTC	CASSEVQEQFF	TRBV2	-	TRBJ2-1	11	-
TGTGCCAGCAGCTCTAAACTAGCGGGAGGGCCCTCCGAGCAGTACTTC	CASSSKLAGGPSEQYF	TRBV7-6	-	TRBJ2-7	16	TRBD2
TGTGCCAGCAGTCAGCGGGAGCGATACTACAATGAGCAGTTCTTC	CASSQRERYYNEQFF	TRBV28	once	TRBJ2-1	15	TRBD2
TGTGCCAGCAGCTTTGCATGGGACAGGTCGGCCGCGGGGCAGTACTTC	CASSFAWDRSAAGQYF	TRBV7-9	-	TRBJ2-7	16	TRBD1
TGTGCCAGCAGCCCCCGGCGCACAGATACGCAGTATTTT	CASSPRRTDTQYF	TRBV7-2	-	TRBJ2-3	13	-
TGCGCCAGCAGCACGAGCGGGGAATTAACGCAGTATTTT	CASSTSGELTQYF	TRBV4-1	-	TRBJ2-3	13	TRBD2
TGTGCCAGCTCACCGGGCCTCGGGGGCACTGAAGCTTTCTTT	CASSPGLGGTEAFF	TRBV18	-	TRBJ1-1	14	-
TGTGCCAGCAGTGAGAGACAGGGGGCGATCACTGAAGCTTTCTTT	CASSERQGAITEAFF	TRBV2	-	TRBJ1-1	15	TRBD1
TGTGCCAGCTCGTTAGACAGGGGGCCTCCCGGGCTAGCGGGAGCCCTCTACGAGCAGTACTTC	CASSLDRGPPGLAGALYEQYF	TRBV2	few	TRBJ2-7	21	-
TGTGCCAGCAGTTTTGTGACAGGGGGCTACGAGCAGTACTTC	CASSFVTGGYEQYF	TRBV27	once	TRBJ2-7	14	TRBD1
TGTGCCAGCAGGAGCTTAGGACAGGGATGGCGGCTTAATGAAAAACTGTTTTTT	CASRSLGQGWRLNEKLFF	TRBV2	-	TRBJ1-4	18	TRBD1
TGTGCCAGCTCGCTCGGACTAGCGGGCACAGATACGCAGTATTTT	CASSLGLAGTDTQYF	TRBV18	once	TRBJ2-3	15	TRBD2
TGTGCCAGCAGCTTAGGCCGGAGCTCCTACGAGCAGTACTTC	CASSLGRSSYEQYF	TRBV7-6	many	TRBJ2-7	14	-